The 27 T cell receptor beta chains in this list originate from one sample, sequenced in a study of blood T cell repertoires in COVID-19. Clones were read by immunoSEQ multiplex PCR, and TCRdb kept only the in-frame ones, dropping some. Among 200,000 to 250,000 clones listed, roughly 80% were seen once. The sample consisted of peripheral blood. These receptors were collected from a woman aged 80 or over with acute or convalescent COVID-19.

The chain combines TRBV10-1 with TRBJ1-5; 7 bases fit TRBD1. The V gene end was trimmed by 4 bases and the J gene end by 7 bases; junction bases not matched to a gene: 4. Germline V gives CDR1 WNHNN, CDR2 SYGVQD (reference sequence). The CDR3 extends over 13 amino acids. CDR3 sequence reads: CASSAGTAQPQHF. The DNA for the CDR3 is TGCGCCAGCAGTGCCGGGACAGCCCAGCCCCAGCATTTT.

CDR3 bases: TGTGCCAGCAGCCGCACGGGGAGCTCCTACGAGCAGTACTTC. Translated, it gives CASSRTGSSYEQYF. This chain links TRBV7-8 with TRBJ2-7, with D tentatively TRBD2 (5 bases). Deletions cut 5 bases from V and 0 bases from J, with 11 bases between. Germline assignment: CDR1 SGHVS and CDR2 FQNEAQ. This CDR3 has 14 amino acids.

The chain recombines TRBV5-1 with TRBJ2-3; 8 nucleotides align to TRBD2. CDR3 size: 16 residues. The germline gives CDR1 SGHRS, CDR2 YFSETQ. V lost 0 bases to trimming and J lost 4 bases; unmatched junction nucleotides: 7. CDR3 protein: CASSLGVSGVSDTQYF. The CDR3 DNA reads as TGCGCCAGCAGCTTGGGGGTTAGCGGGGTGTCAGATACGCAGTATTTT. Using reference TRBV5-1 and TRBJ2-3 for the parts outside the CDR3, the full variable domain is KAGVTQTPRYLIKTRGQQVTLSCSPISGHRSVSWYQQTPGQGLQFLFEYFSETQRNKGNFPGRFSGRQFSNSRSEMNVSTLELGDSALYLCASSLGVSGVSDTQYFGPGTRLTVL.

The chain recombines TRBV29-1 with TRBJ2-2, with TRBD1 matching 7 bases. V shed 8 bases, J shed 1 base, and the junction held 7 bases outside the gene matches. The CDR3 runs to 14 residues. Germline V gives CDR1 SQVTM, CDR2 ANQGSEA. The CDR3 is CSCRGRGNTGELFF. The DNA for the CDR3 is TGCAGCTGTAGGGGGCGCGGGAACACCGGGGAGCTGTTTTTT.

The J gene is TRBJ1-2, the V gene TRBV28; D not certain. Per germline, CDR1 MDHEN and CDR2 SYDVKM. The CDR3 sequence is 14 residues long. V was shortened by 3 bases and J by 0 bases, with 8 bases between the two germline ends. CDR3 residues: CASSFHGANYGYTF. The CDR3 DNA sequence: TGTGCCAGCAGTTTCCACGGTGCTAACTATGGCTACACCTTC.

The chain joins TRBV2 to TRBJ2-1; D remains unclear. Germline CDR1 is SNHLY and CDR2 is FYNNEI. The germline V and J ends were trimmed by 5 bases and 9 bases, with 11 bases remaining between them. The CDR3 sequence is 12 residues long. CDR3 bases: TGTGCCAGCAGTATCCGACAAGGTGAGCAGTTCTTC. Its translation: CASSIRQGEQFF.

The J gene is TRBJ2-7, the V gene TRBV6-5, with a possible D match to TRBD2 (6 bases). Germline V gene lookup returns CDR1 MNHEY and CDR2 SVGAGI. V was pared by 10 bases and J by 2 bases, with 18 bases between. The CDR3 sequence is 14 residues long. Here the CDR3 reads CATRGLQNTYEQYF. In DNA form, the CDR3 reads TGTGCCACTAGGGGACTCCAAAACACCTACGAGCAGTACTTC.

The gene calls are TRBV19 and TRBJ1-1; a weak D match, TRBD1 (6 bases). V gave up 10 bases and J gave up 4 bases, with 22 bases separating them. The CDR3 runs 15 residues. The germline CDR1 and CDR2 sequences are LNHDA and SQIVND (reference sequence). CDR3 sequence reads: CATLSAGAPSTEAFF. CDR3 nucleotide sequence: TGTGCCACCCTGTCCGCAGGGGCTCCTAGCACTGAAGCTTTCTTT.

The rearrangement links TRBV28 to TRBJ1-5, with a weak D call TRBD1 (5 bases). V was pared by 4 bases and J by 3 bases, with 13 bases between. Germline assignment: CDR1 MDHEN and CDR2 SYDVKM. The CDR3 is made up of 15 amino acids. The CDR3 reads CASSSGRDFNQPQHF. The DNA of the CDR3 is TGTGCCAGCAGTTCCGGCAGGGATTTCAATCAGCCCCAGCATTTT.

The chain has TRBV10-2 and TRBJ1-2; unclear D gene. The CDR3 has 15 amino acids. Germline assignment: CDR1 WSHSY and CDR2 SAAADI. V was trimmed by 3 bases and J by 0 bases, leaving 11 bases between them. CDR3 DNA: TGCGCCAGCAGTGATCTCCGGGAATCTAACTATGGCTACACCTTC. Protein product: CASSDLRESNYGYTF.

The chain couples TRBV19 to TRBJ2-1; D is unresolved. Germline CDR1 and CDR2: LNHDA and SQIVND (reference sequence). The CDR3 loop spans 15 amino acids. Between the trimmed V and J ends, which lost 0 bases and 0 bases, there was a span of 6 bases. CDR3 bases: TGTGCCAGTAGTATAGAGCTAGGCTCCTACAATGAGCAGTTCTTC. Protein sequence: CASSIELGSYNEQFF.

V usage is TRBV11-3 and J usage is TRBJ1-1, with D uncertain. V was cut by 0 bases and J by 4 bases, with 6 bases left in between. CDR1 and CDR2 from the germline V gene are SGHNT and YENEEA. The CDR3 contains 13 residues. The CDR3 is CASSLEESTEAFF. The CDR3 DNA reads TGTGCCAGCAGCTTAGAAGAGTCCACTGAAGCTTTCTTT.

The rearrangement joins TRBV6-7 to TRBJ1-4; tentative D call: TRBD1 (6 bases). TRBV6-7 is treated as an ORF (open reading frame) with a function not yet certain. The CDR3 length is 17 residues. V gave up 3 bases and J gave up 1 base, with 15 bases separating them. CDR3 coding DNA: TGTGCCAGCAGTTATACGAGACAGGTTGTAACTAATGAAAAACTGTTTTTT. It translates to CASSYTRQVVTNEKLFF.

The chain couples TRBV7-2 to TRBJ1-3, with 12 bases that match TRBD1. Losses at the gene ends were 6 bases for V and 2 bases for J; bases not matched to a gene: 2. This CDR3 comprises 15 residues. Germline V gives CDR1 SGHTA, CDR2 FQGNSA. Here the CDR3 DNA reads TGTGCCAGCAGGGGACAGGGGGCTCCTGGAAACACCATATATTTT. Translated, it gives CASRGQGAPGNTIYF.

This rearrangement joins TRBV5-8 to TRBJ2-7; 9 bases fit TRBD2. The CDR3 spans 16 residues. Trimming took 4 bases from V and 3 from J; bases not matched to a gene: 11. Germline V gene data show CDR1 as SGHTS and CDR2 as YDEGEE. CDR3 sequence reads: CASSPIAGALLYEQYF. Here the CDR3 DNA reads TGTGCCAGCAGCCCAATAGCGGGGGCCCTGCTCTACGAGCAGTACTTC.

This clone has only one observation. The V and J genes are TRBV5-1 and TRBJ2-1; 7 positions agree with TRBD2. V lost 2 bases and J lost 5; bases outside the gene matches: 10. The length of the CDR3 is 16 residues. Germline CDR1 and CDR2: SGHRS and YFSETQ. The CDR3 protein is CASSLQPLAEHNEQFF. CDR3 in DNA: TGCGCCAGCAGCTTACAGCCCCTAGCGGAACACAATGAGCAGTTCTTC.

The genes are TRBV9 and TRBJ2-1, with TRBD1 matching over 8 bases. The CDR3 spans 15 residues. After removal of 3 bases from V and 8 bases from J, the junction contained 10 bases not matched to a gene. CDR1 is SGDLS, CDR2 YYNGEE, per germline. The CDR3 DNA reads TGTGCCAGCAGCGCCGACAGGGGTATTGGCGATGAGCAGTTCTTC. Translated, it gives CASSADRGIGDEQFF.

This chain links TRBV28 with TRBJ1-1; D may be TRBD1 (6 bases). V was cut by 6 bases and J by 4 bases, with 15 bases left in between. This CDR3 has 14 residues. The germline V gene has CDR1 MDHEN and CDR2 SYDVKM. CDR3 in DNA: TGTGCCAGCAGGCCAACTCTAGGGGGCACTGAAGCTTTCTTT. Translating gives CASRPTLGGTEAFF.

The J gene is TRBJ1-2, the V gene TRBV5-4, with D maybe TRBD1 (5 bases). V lost 0 bases and J 4 bases, leaving 13 bases between the germline ends. Germline values: CDR1 SGHNT, CDR2 YYREEE (reference sequence). The CDR3 has 15 amino acids. The CDR3 loop is CASSLAQAGPYGYTF. In DNA, the CDR3 is TGTGCCAGCAGCTTGGCGCAGGCGGGACCCTATGGCTACACCTTC. The whole variable domain, filled in from reference TRBV5-4 and TRBJ1-2, reads ETGVTQSPTHLIKTRGQQVTLRCSSQSGHNTVSWYQQALGQGPQFIFQYYREEENGRGNFPPRFSGLQFPNYSSELNVNALELDDSALYLCASSLAQAGPYGYTFGSGTRLTVV.

This sequence joins TRBV25-1 and TRBJ1-6; 9 nucleotides agree with TRBD1. Trimming removed 8 bases from V and 7 bases from J; junction bases left unmatched: 6. This CDR3 is built from 14 residues. The V gene's germline CDR1 is MGHDK and CDR2 SYGVNS. The CDR3 loop is CASWDRAGNSPLHF. For the CDR3, the DNA is TGTGCCAGCTGGGACAGGGCGGGAAATTCACCCCTCCACTTT.

The rearrangement joins TRBV25-1 to TRBJ1-6, with 7 bases matching TRBD1. With V trimmed by 1 base and J by 7 bases, 10 bases remained unmatched. The CDR3 consists of 17 residues. CDR1 and CDR2 from the germline V gene are MGHDK and SYGVNS. CDR3 loop: CASSEFLGGTDNSPLHF. The CDR3 DNA sequence: TGTGCCAGCAGTGAATTCTTAGGCGGGACAGACAATTCACCCCTCCACTTT.

V is TRBV16 and J is TRBJ1-6, with a weak D call TRBD1 (6 bases). The CDR3 is 15 amino acids. The germline V gene has CDR1 KGHSY and CDR2 FQNENV. Between the trimmed V and J ends, which lost 4 bases and 6 bases, there was a span of 13 bases. This CDR3 reads CASSPNRDTNSPLHF. As DNA, the CDR3 is TGTGCCAGCAGCCCGAATCGGGACACTAATTCACCCCTCCACTTT.

J is TRBJ1-4 and V is TRBV19; D is unclear. This CDR3 is 15 amino acids long. Germline V gene sequence: CDR1 LNHDA, CDR2 SQIVND (reference sequence). Trimming took off 7 bases at V and 0 bases at J, with 12 bases between the two ends. This CDR3 is CASKDRGATNEKLFF. CDR3 in DNA: TGTGCCAGTAAGGATCGAGGTGCAACTAATGAAAAACTGTTTTTT.

Only a few counts were recorded for this clone. The genes are TRBV3-1 (or the pseudogene TRBV3-2) and TRBJ1-2, with 7 bases matching TRBD1. Germline V gene lookup returns CDR1 LGHDT and CDR2 YNNKEL (reference sequence). The CDR3 runs to 14 residues. V dropped 3 bases and J dropped 5; count of bases not matched to a gene: 6. The CDR3 nucleotides read TGTGCCAGCAGCCACCGGGACAGCATTTATGGCTACACCTTC. It specifies CASSHRDSIYGYTF.

This sequence joins TRBV6-5 and TRBJ1-1, with TRBD1 identical over 8 bases. From germline, CDR1 is MNHEY and CDR2 SVGAGI. The CDR3 runs 14 residues. The V and J ends lost 5 bases and 5 bases, in that order; junction bases with no gene match: 7. DNA for the CDR3: TGTGCCAGCAGTCCCGACAGGGGTGGAACTGAAGCTTTCTTT. This translates into CASSPDRGGTEAFF.

V gene TRBV6-5 combines with J gene TRBJ2-3; 11 bases are a match to TRBD2. The CDR3 loop spans 15 amino acids. Trimming removed 6 bases from V and 1 base from J; junction bases left unmatched: 3. Germline CDR1 reads MNHEY; CDR2 reads SVGAGI. The CDR3 reads CASSQGLAGTDTQYF. CDR3 coding DNA: TGTGCCAGCAGCCAGGGACTAGCGGGCACAGATACGCAGTATTTT.

The sample holds one count of this clone. The V call is TRBV15, the J call TRBJ2-7, with D unclear. The CDR3 contains 14 residues. V lost 0 bases and J 0 bases, leaving 6 bases between the germline ends. CDR1 LNHNV and CDR2 YYDKDF come from the germline V gene (reference sequence). The CDR3 loop is CATSRDRSSYEQYF. The CDR3 bases are TGTGCCACCAGCAGAGATCGCAGCTCCTACGAGCAGTACTTC.